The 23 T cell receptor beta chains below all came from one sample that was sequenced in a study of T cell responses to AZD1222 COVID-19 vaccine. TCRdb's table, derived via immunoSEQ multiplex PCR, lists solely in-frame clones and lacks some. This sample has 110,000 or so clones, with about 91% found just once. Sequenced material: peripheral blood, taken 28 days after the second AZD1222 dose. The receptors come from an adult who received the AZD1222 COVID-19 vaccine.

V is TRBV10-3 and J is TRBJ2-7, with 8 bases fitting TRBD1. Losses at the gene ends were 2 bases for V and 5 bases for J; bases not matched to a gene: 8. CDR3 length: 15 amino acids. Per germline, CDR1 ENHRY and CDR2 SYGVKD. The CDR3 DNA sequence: TGTGCCATCAGTGAGACAGGACAGGGTTTCGACGAGCAGTACTTC. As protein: CAISETGQGFDEQYF.

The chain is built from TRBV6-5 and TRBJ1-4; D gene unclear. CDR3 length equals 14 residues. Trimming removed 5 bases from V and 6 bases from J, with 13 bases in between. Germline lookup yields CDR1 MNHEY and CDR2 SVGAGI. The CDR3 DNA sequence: TGTGCCAGCAGTACGGGCCAAGGGTATGAAAAACTGTTTTTT. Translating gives CASSTGQGYEKLFF.

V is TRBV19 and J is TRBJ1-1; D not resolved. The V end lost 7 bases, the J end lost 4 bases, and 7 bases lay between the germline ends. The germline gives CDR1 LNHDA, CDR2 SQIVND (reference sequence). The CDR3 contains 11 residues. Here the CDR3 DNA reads TGTGCCAGTATCACGGCCACTGAAGCTTTCTTT. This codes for CASITATEAFF.

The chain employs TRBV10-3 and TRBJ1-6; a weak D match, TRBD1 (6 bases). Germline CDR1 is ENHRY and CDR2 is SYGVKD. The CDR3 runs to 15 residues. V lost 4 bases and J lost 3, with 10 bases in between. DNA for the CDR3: TGTGCCATCAGTGTGTCAGGGGACTATAATTCACCCCTCCACTTT. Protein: CAISVSGDYNSPLHF.

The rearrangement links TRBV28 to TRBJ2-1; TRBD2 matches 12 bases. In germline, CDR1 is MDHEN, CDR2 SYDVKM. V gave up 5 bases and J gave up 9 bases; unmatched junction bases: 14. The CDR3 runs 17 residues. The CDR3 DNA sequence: TGTGCCAGCAGTACCCCGGGGCTAGCGGGGGGGCAGGGTGAGCAGTTCTTC. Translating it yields CASSTPGLAGGQGEQFF.

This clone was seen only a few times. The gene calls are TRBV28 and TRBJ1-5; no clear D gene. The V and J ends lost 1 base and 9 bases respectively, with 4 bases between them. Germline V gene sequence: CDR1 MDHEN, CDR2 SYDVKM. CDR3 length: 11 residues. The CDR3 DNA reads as TGTGCCAGCAGTTTATCCCGGCCCCAGCATTTT. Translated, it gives CASSLSRPQHF.

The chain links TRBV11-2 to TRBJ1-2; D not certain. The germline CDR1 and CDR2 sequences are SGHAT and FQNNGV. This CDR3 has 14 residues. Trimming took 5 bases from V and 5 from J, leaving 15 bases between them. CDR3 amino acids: CASSPGREEYGYTF. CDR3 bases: TGTGCCAGCAGCCCGGGGAGGGAAGAGTATGGCTACACCTTC.

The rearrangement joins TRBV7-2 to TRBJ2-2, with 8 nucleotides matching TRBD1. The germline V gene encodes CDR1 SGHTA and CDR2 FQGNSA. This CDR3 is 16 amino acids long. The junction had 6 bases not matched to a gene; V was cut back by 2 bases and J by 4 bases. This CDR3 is CASSLNPGQGTGELFF. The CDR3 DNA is TGTGCCAGCAGCTTAAACCCAGGACAGGGCACCGGGGAGCTGTTTTTT.

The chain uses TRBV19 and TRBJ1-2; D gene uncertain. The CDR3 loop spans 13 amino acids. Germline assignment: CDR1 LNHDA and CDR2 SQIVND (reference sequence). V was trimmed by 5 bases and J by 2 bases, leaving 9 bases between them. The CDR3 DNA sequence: TGTGCCAGTAGTGAGGTCAACAACTATGGCTACACCTTC. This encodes CASSEVNNYGYTF. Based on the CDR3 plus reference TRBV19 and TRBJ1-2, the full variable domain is DGGITQSPKYLFRKEGQNVTLSCEQNLNHDAMYWYRQDPGQGLRLIYYSQIVNDFQKGDIAEGYSVSREKKESFPLTVTSAQKNPTAFYLCASSEVNNYGYTFGSGTRLTVV.

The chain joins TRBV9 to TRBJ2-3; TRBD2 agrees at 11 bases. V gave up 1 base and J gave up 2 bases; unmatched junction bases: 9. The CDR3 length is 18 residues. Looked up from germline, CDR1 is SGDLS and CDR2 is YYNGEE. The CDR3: CASSVQTPSGGYTDTQYF. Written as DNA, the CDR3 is TGTGCCAGCAGCGTACAAACTCCTAGCGGGGGGTACACAGATACGCAGTATTTT. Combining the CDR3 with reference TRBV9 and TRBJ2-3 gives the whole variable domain DSGVTQTPKHLITATGQRVTLRCSPRSGDLSVYWYQQSLDQGLQFLIQYYNGEERAKGNILERFSAQQFPDLHSELNLSSLELGDSALYFCASSVQTPSGGYTDTQYFGPGTRLTVL.

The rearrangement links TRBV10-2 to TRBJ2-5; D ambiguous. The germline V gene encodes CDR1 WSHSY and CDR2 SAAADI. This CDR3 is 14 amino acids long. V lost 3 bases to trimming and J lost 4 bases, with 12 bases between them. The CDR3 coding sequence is TGCGCCAGCAGTGAAACTACCGAAGGAGAGACCCAGTACTTC. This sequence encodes CASSETTEGETQYF.

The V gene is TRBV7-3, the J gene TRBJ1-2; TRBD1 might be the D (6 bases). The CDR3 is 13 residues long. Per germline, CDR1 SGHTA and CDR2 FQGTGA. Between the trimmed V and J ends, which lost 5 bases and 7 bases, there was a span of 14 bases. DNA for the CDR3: TGTGCCAGCAGCGAGGGGGGGCCTGGTGGCTACACCTTC. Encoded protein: CASSEGGPGGYTF.

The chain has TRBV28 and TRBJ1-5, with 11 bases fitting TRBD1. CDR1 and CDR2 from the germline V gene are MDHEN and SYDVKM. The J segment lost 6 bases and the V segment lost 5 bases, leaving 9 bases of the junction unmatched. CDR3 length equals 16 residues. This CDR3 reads CASSGGQGARSQPQHF. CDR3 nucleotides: TGTGCCAGCAGTGGAGGACAGGGGGCGCGCAGTCAGCCCCAGCATTTT.

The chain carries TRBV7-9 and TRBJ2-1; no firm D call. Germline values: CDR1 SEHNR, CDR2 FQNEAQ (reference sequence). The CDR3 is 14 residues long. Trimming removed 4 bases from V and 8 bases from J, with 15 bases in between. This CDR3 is CASSSDLTADEQFF. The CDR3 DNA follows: TGTGCCAGCAGCTCCGACTTGACGGCGGATGAGCAGTTCTTC.

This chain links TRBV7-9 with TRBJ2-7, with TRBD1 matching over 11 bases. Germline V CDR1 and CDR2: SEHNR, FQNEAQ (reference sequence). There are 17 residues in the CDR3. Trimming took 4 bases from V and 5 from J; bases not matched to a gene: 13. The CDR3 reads CASSSLIGQGALNEQYF. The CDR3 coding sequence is TGTGCCAGCAGCTCCCTCATCGGACAGGGGGCATTGAACGAGCAGTACTTC.

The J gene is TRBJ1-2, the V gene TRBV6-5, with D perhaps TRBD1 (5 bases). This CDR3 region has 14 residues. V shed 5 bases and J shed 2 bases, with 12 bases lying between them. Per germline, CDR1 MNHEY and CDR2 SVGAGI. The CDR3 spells CASSLFEGNYGYTF. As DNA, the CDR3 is TGTGCCAGCAGTCTATTCGAGGGGAACTATGGCTACACCTTC.

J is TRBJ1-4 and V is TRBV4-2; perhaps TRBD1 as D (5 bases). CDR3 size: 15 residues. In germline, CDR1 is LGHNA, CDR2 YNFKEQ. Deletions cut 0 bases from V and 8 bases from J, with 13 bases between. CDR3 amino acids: CASSQEGGGREKLFF. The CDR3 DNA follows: TGTGCCAGCAGCCAAGAAGGCGGGGGGAGAGAAAAACTGTTTTTT.

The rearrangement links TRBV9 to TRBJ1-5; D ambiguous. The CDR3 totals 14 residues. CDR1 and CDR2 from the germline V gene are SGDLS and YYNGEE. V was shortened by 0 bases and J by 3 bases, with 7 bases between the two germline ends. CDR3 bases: TGTGCCAGCAGCGTAGAAGGCGACAATCAGCCCCAGCATTTT. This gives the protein CASSVEGDNQPQHF.

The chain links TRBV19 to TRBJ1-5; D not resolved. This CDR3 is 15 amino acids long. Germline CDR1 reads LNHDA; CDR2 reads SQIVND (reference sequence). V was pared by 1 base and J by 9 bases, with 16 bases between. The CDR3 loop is CASSIVFPAIGPQHF. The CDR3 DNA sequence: TGTGCCAGTAGTATAGTTTTTCCCGCGATCGGGCCCCAGCATTTT.

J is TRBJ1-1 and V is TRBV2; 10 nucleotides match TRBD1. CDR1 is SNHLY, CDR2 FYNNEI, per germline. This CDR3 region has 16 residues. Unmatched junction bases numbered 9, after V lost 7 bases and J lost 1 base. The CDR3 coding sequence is TGTGCCAGCATCAGGCCGGGACAGGGGCAGAACACTGAAGCTTTCTTT. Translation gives CASIRPGQGQNTEAFF.

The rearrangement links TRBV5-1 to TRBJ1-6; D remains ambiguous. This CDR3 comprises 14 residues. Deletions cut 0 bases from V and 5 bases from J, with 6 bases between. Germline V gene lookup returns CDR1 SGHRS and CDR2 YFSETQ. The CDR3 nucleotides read TGCGCCAGCAGCTTGGACGGGAATAATTCACCCCTCCACTTT. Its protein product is CASSLDGNNSPLHF.

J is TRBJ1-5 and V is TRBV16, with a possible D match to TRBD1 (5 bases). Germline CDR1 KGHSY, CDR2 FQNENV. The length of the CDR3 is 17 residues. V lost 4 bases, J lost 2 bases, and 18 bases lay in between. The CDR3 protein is CASSPPWAGGGNQPQHF. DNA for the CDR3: TGTGCCAGCAGCCCTCCATGGGCGGGAGGGGGCAATCAGCCCCAGCATTTT.

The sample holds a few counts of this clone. CDR3 in amino acids: CASSLADRKTEAFF. CDR3 bases: TGTGCCAGCAGCTTAGCGGACAGGAAGACTGAAGCTTTCTTT. The V call is TRBV7-8, the J call TRBJ1-1, with TRBD1 matching over 7 bases. Germline V CDR1 and CDR2: SGHVS, FQNEAQ. Unmatched junction bases numbered 3, after V lost 0 bases and J lost 5 bases. The length of the CDR3 is 14 residues. The whole variable domain, filled in from reference TRBV7-8 and TRBJ1-1, reads GAGVSQSPRYKVAKRGQDVALRCDPISGHVSLFWYQQALGQGPEFLTYFQNEAQLDKSGLPSDRFFAERPEGSVSTLKIQRTQQEDSAVYLCASSLADRKTEAFFGQGTRLTVV.